A selection of T cell receptor beta chains follows, all from one sample in a study of identical twins. MiXCR, applied by TCRdb to the 5' RACE reads, yields one record per CDR3 protein. The table has roughly 690,000 distinct CDR3 sequences, 21% seen once. These same records also appear under a second study, on T cells expressing NK-cell markers.

Sequencing input: PBMCs. The receptors come from a woman between 18 and 30 years old in good health. Both conserved end residues are part of each CDR3. Fields, in order: J gene, clone size, V gene, D gene, CDR3 DNA, CDR3 protein. The D gene is left open where the match is weak. Rows may omit the clone size; those that give it use once, few, many or a size class.

J: TRBJ1-1
size: .
V: TRBV6-2/TRBV6-3
D: .
DNA: TGTGCCAGCAGTTATGGGGGTGGTGACACTGAAGCTTTCTTT
CDR3: CASSYGGGDTEAFF

J: TRBJ1-4
size: few
V: TRBV12-3/TRBV12-4
D: .
DNA: TGTGCCAGCTCCGTTGCCCTTGAAAAACTGTTTTTT
CDR3: CASSVALEKLFF

J: TRBJ2-2
size: .
V: TRBV7-6
D: TRBD2
DNA: TGTGCCAGCACCCCCATGGCGCTAGCGGTGGGCGGGGAGCTGTTTTTT
CDR3: CASTPMALAVGGELFF

J: TRBJ2-3
size: many
V: TRBV20-1
D: TRBD1
DNA: TGCAGTGCTAGACCGGGACAGGGGCCGGGTACGCAGTATTTT
CDR3: CSARPGQGPGTQYF

J: TRBJ1-1
size: many
V: TRBV29-1
D: .
DNA: TGCAGCGTTGCTGACAGCCGAGCTTTCTTT
CDR3: CSVADSRAFF

J: TRBJ2-4
size: few
V: TRBV20-1
D: .
DNA: TGCAGTGCTAGAGTGGGAACCCACCCCGGAGAGGGCATTCAGTACTTC
CDR3: CSARVGTHPGEGIQYF

J: TRBJ2-7
size: few
V: TRBV6-5
D: .
DNA: TGTGCCAGCAGTTACTCTGGGGGTATCGGCGAGCAGTACTTC
CDR3: CASSYSGGIGEQYF

J: TRBJ1-5
size: few
V: TRBV5-6
D: .
DNA: TGTGCCAGCAGCTTGAGGGGGATTAGCAATCAGCCCCAGCATTTT
CDR3: CASSLRGISNQPQHF

J: TRBJ2-6
size: few
V: TRBV29-1
D: .
DNA: TGCAGCGTTAGGACAGACAGCCACAGCTCTGGGGCCAACGTCCTGACTTTC
CDR3: CSVRTDSHSSGANVLTF

J: TRBJ1-1
size: few
V: TRBV20-1
D: TRBD1
DNA: TGCAGTGCAAACCGGGACAGAGAAGCTTTCTTT
CDR3: CSANRDREAFF

J: TRBJ2-3
size: .
V: TRBV20-1
D: .
DNA: TGCAGTGCTAAAGGGGGAGGGGGCGACGGTATTTCCACAGATACGCAGTATTTT
CDR3: CSAKGGGGDGISTDTQYF

J: TRBJ2-3
size: many
V: TRBV12-3/TRBV12-4
D: .
DNA: TGTGCCAGCAGTTGGGACTCCGCCGGAGATACGCAGTATTTT
CDR3: CASSWDSAGDTQYF

J: TRBJ2-7
size: .
V: TRBV11-2
D: .
DNA: TGTGCCAGCAGCTTTGGGGGGCTCAAGTACGAGCAGTACTTC
CDR3: CASSFGGLKYEQYF

J: TRBJ2-6
size: few
V: TRBV9
D: .
DNA: TGTGCCAGCAGCACACCCGGACGGACTGGGGCCAACGTCCTGACTTTC
CDR3: CASSTPGRTGANVLTF

J: TRBJ2-1
size: many
V: TRBV6-1
D: .
DNA: TGTGCCAGCAGTGAATCATACCGGGATGAGCAGTTCTTC
CDR3: CASSESYRDEQFF

J: TRBJ2-7
size: .
V: TRBV20-1
D: .
DNA: TGCAGTGCTACCCAGGGGCTTCCCTACGAGCAGTACTTC
CDR3: CSATQGLPYEQYF

J: TRBJ1-2
size: .
V: TRBV2
D: .
DNA: TGTGCCAGCAGTGAAGCGCGAACCGGTGATGGCTACACCTTC
CDR3: CASSEARTGDGYTF

J: TRBJ1-2
size: many
V: TRBV6-1
D: .
DNA: TGTGCCAGCAGTGAAGCGAAATTTGGTCCACCGCTCTATGGCTACACCTTC
CDR3: CASSEAKFGPPLYGYTF

J: TRBJ1-4
size: few
V: TRBV7-4
D: .
DNA: TGTGCCAGCAGCCCGGACAGCGAGACCCGTAATGAAAAACTGTTTTTT
CDR3: CASSPDSETRNEKLFF

J: TRBJ2-4
size: many
V: TRBV12-3/TRBV12-4
D: .
DNA: TGTGCCAGCAGCCGATCAAACATTCAGTACTTC
CDR3: CASSRSNIQYF

J: TRBJ1-1
size: .
V: TRBV11-2
D: .
DNA: TGTGCCAGCAGCTTAATGCAGGTGAACACTGAAGCTTTCTTT
CDR3: CASSLMQVNTEAFF

J: TRBJ2-5
size: .
V: TRBV24-1
D: TRBD2
DNA: TGTGCCACCAGTGATTTTAGCGGGAGGGAGACCCAGTACTTC
CDR3: CATSDFSGRETQYF

J: TRBJ2-1
size: .
V: TRBV20-1
D: .
DNA: TGCAGTGCCTACAGGTTCCAGGGGACTAACAATGAGCAGTTCTTC
CDR3: CSAYRFQGTNNEQFF

J: TRBJ2-5
size: few
V: TRBV20-1
D: TRBD2
DNA: TGCAGTGCCCTAGCGGGAATCCAAGAGACCCAGTACTTC
CDR3: CSALAGIQETQYF

J: TRBJ1-1
size: many
V: TRBV12-3/TRBV12-4
D: .
DNA: TGTGCCAGCAGGGGAAGACCGAACACTGAAGCTTTCTTT
CDR3: CASRGRPNTEAFF

J: TRBJ2-1
size: many
V: TRBV6-4
D: TRBD2
DNA: TGTGCCAGCAGTGACGACGGGGGGTACAATGAGCAGTTCTTC
CDR3: CASSDDGGYNEQFF

J: TRBJ2-1
size: few
V: TRBV6-2/TRBV6-3
D: TRBD2
DNA: TGTGCCAGCAGGGCGGGACTAGGGGTCGATGAGCAGTTCTTC
CDR3: CASRAGLGVDEQFF

J: TRBJ1-2
size: .
V: TRBV7-9
D: .
DNA: TGTGCCAGCAGCTCCGGGACCGCTAAAGACTATGGCTACACCTTC
CDR3: CASSSGTAKDYGYTF

J: TRBJ1-5
size: .
V: TRBV24-1
D: .
DNA: TGTGCCACCAGTGATCCCGATCAGCCCCAGCATTTT
CDR3: CATSDPDQPQHF

J: TRBJ2-1
size: .
V: TRBV5-1
D: .
DNA: TGCGCCAGCTTCAGGGTAGGTATCTACAATGAGCAGTTCTTC
CDR3: CASFRVGIYNEQFF

J: TRBJ1-1
size: many
V: TRBV5-1
D: TRBD1
DNA: TGCGCCAGCAGCCCTGGACAGGGTCTGAACACTGAAGCTTTCTTT
CDR3: CASSPGQGLNTEAFF

J: TRBJ2-6
size: .
V: TRBV7-8
D: TRBD1
DNA: TGTGCCAGCAGCTTGACAGGGGTCAACTCTGGGGCCAACGTCCTGACTTTC
CDR3: CASSLTGVNSGANVLTF

J: TRBJ1-2
size: few
V: TRBV5-1
D: TRBD1
DNA: TGCGCCAGCAGCTTGATGACAGGGGACTATGGCTACACCTTC
CDR3: CASSLMTGDYGYTF

J: TRBJ2-2
size: few
V: TRBV5-1
D: .
DNA: TGCGCCAGCAGAAACCCGAACACCGGGGAGCTGTTTTTT
CDR3: CASRNPNTGELFF

J: TRBJ2-3
size: few
V: TRBV20-1
D: .
DNA: TGCAGTGCTAGAGATAGACTCCGGGGGGATACGCAGTATTTT
CDR3: CSARDRLRGDTQYF

J: TRBJ2-3
size: few
V: TRBV20-1
D: .
DNA: TGCAGTGCTCGTGGCCCACGAGCCCCAGATACGCAGTATTTT
CDR3: CSARGPRAPDTQYF

J: TRBJ2-7
size: few
V: TRBV20-1
D: .
DNA: TGCAGTGCTACCGGGACTTGGGTCTCCTACGAGCAGTACTTC
CDR3: CSATGTWVSYEQYF

J: TRBJ2-5
size: .
V: TRBV27
D: .
DNA: TGTGCCAGCAGCGCGTTCCGAAGAGAGACCCAGTACTTC
CDR3: CASSAFRRETQYF

J: TRBJ2-1
size: .
V: TRBV5-1
D: .
DNA: TGCGCCAGCAGCCTAGCCCTCCAAGGAGGAATGAATGAGCAGTTCTTC
CDR3: CASSLALQGGMNEQFF

J: TRBJ2-7
size: .
V: TRBV9
D: TRBD2
DNA: TGTGCCAGCAGCCGTGGGACTATAACCTACGAGCAGTACTTC
CDR3: CASSRGTITYEQYF

J: TRBJ2-7
size: .
V: TRBV5-1
D: .
DNA: TGCGCCAGCAGCTTGGCCTTGAGCGGCCCCTACGAGCAGTACTTC
CDR3: CASSLALSGPYEQYF

J: TRBJ1-2
size: many
V: TRBV6-1
D: .
DNA: TGTGCCAGCACGCAGGGGAACTATGGCTACACCTTC
CDR3: CASTQGNYGYTF

J: TRBJ1-1
size: .
V: TRBV29-1
D: .
DNA: TGCAGCGTTAGCACGGGGACTGAAGCTTTCTTT
CDR3: CSVSTGTEAFF

J: TRBJ1-2
size: many
V: TRBV12-3/TRBV12-4
D: TRBD1
DNA: TGTGCCAGCAGTTTAGCGCCAGGGGGAGACGGCTACACCTTC
CDR3: CASSLAPGGDGYTF

J: TRBJ1-6
size: .
V: TRBV12-3/TRBV12-4
D: .
DNA: TGTGCCAGCAGGGCAGAAGGAGTATCACCCCTCCACTTT
CDR3: CASRAEGVSPLHF

J: TRBJ2-1
size: .
V: TRBV12-3/TRBV12-4
D: .
DNA: TGTGCCAGCAGGGCCCCCGGACCCTGGTACAATGAGCAGTTCTTC
CDR3: CASRAPGPWYNEQFF

J: TRBJ2-7
size: many
V: TRBV5-5
D: TRBD2
DNA: TGTGCCAGCAGCTTGGAGACTAGCGGCGACGAGCAGTACTTC
CDR3: CASSLETSGDEQYF

J: TRBJ2-5
size: few
V: TRBV20-1
D: TRBD1
DNA: TGCAGTGCTTCTGAGCCGACCCGACAGGGGAGGCGAGGGGAGACCCAGTACTTC
CDR3: CSASEPTRQGRRGETQYF

J: TRBJ2-7
size: once
V: TRBV11-3
D: .
DNA: TGTGCCAGCAGCTTAGATGAAAGGCTTTACGAGCAGTACTTC
CDR3: CASSLDERLYEQYF